This T cell receptor beta chain emerged from a study of CD8 T cells in Susac syndrome. Study at large: Each patient with Susac syndrome, at the time of blood draw, was therapy-naive, on corticosteroids, or on intravenous immunoglobulin alone.

From blood CD8+ and CD4+ T cells, TCR beta sequences were generated. The diagnostic criteria for definite or probable disease, as recently defined, were met by the patients with Susac syndrome. Study-level results: None of the CD4+ T cell repertoires in Susac syndrome showed clonal expansion.

As concerns this clonotype: What it binds is not known.

RNA amounts of about 0.5 to 1 ug underwent reverse transcription with random hexamers. TCRdb re-derived calls from the immunoSEQ multiplex PCR reads in MiXCR, one entry per CDR3 protein. This sample has 200,000 to 300,000 distinct CDR3 sequences, with less than 96% found just once. The V and J ends lost 3 bases and 6 bases respectively, with 12 bases between them. The CDR3 extends over 14 amino acids. Per the germline V gene, CDR1 is MGHDK and CDR2 is SYGVNS. This chain connects TRBV25-1 to TRBJ1-5; D unclear. Source material: CD4+ T cells from PBMCs. This clonotype originated in a human donor with Susac syndrome. DNA for the CDR3: TGTGCCAGCAGTGAGACCGGGTTCCTTCAGCCCCAGCATTTT. It translates to CASSETGFLQPQHF.